The 31 T cell receptor beta chains below all came from one sample that was sequenced in a study of cytomegalovirus exposure and HLA in healthy donors. The PCR made use of 60 Vbeta and 13 Jbeta primers. The repertoire was sequenced with immunoSEQ multiplex PCR; TCRdb's copy has only in-frame clones and lacks some. Of about 69,000 clones listed, about 70% are singletons. Sample: PBMCs. All receptors come from a woman aged 25 to 45 in good health and CMV-seropositive.

This chain joins TRBV4-1 and TRBJ1-2, with TRBD1 identical over 9 bases. Looked up from germline, CDR1 is MGHRA and CDR2 is YSYEKL. V dropped 1 base and J dropped 2; count of bases not matched to a gene: 8. The CDR3 loop spans 17 amino acids. The DNA for the CDR3 is TGCGCCAGCAGCCAAGGTCCCACGGACAGGGGAAACTATGGCTACACCTTC. Residues: CASSQGPTDRGNYGYTF.

Turning to this clone: Additional DNA sequences in this sample encode the identical CDR3. This rearrangement joins TRBV14 to TRBJ1-2; the D is unclear. The CDR3 has 12 amino acids. V was pared by 1 base and J by 5 bases, with 5 bases between. Germline loops: CDR1 SGHDN, CDR2 FVKESK. In DNA form, the CDR3 reads TGTGCCAGCAGCCAAGCAGGATATGGCTACACCTTC. Protein sequence: CASSQAGYGYTF.

The gene calls are TRBV9 and TRBJ2-1, with 7 bases aligning to TRBD2. The CDR3 totals 15 residues. J was trimmed by 3 bases and V by 0 bases; bases with no gene match: 3. Germline lookup yields CDR1 SGDLS and CDR2 YYNGEE. The CDR3 sequence: CASSVAGGSYNEQFF. CDR3 sequence (DNA): TGTGCCAGCAGCGTAGCCGGCGGGAGCTACAATGAGCAGTTCTTC.

This clone was found a few times. The same CDR3 is also encoded by other DNA sequences in this sample. J is TRBJ2-7 and V is TRBV4-1; 9 bases match TRBD2. CDR1 is MGHRA, CDR2 YSYEKL, per germline. J gave up 2 bases and V 0 bases, and 2 bases lay outside the gene matches. The CDR3 runs 15 residues. The DNA for the CDR3 is TGCGCCAGCAGCCAAGAGGGACTAGCTGCCTACGAGCAGTACTTC. It yields the protein CASSQEGLAAYEQYF.

This clone was seen a handful of times. This rearrangement joins TRBV4-1 to TRBJ1-5; D is unclear. The CDR3 is made up of 14 amino acids. Germline V lookup: CDR1 MGHRA, CDR2 YSYEKL. Between the trimmed V and J ends, which lost 3 bases and 4 bases, there was a span of 10 bases. The CDR3 DNA reads as TGCGCCAGCAGCCATTATGAGGGAAATCAGCCCCAGCATTTT. It encodes CASSHYEGNQPQHF.

The chain employs TRBV30 and TRBJ1-2, with TRBD1 matching 7 bases. Germline V gene sequence: CDR1 GTSNPN, CDR2 SVGIG (reference sequence). With V trimmed by 4 bases and J by 4 bases, 12 bases remained unmatched. The CDR3 is 15 residues long. The CDR3 protein is CAWTYSGTEPYGYTF. The CDR3 DNA reads TGTGCCTGGACATATTCCGGGACAGAGCCCTATGGCTACACCTTC.

V gene TRBV6-5 combines with J gene TRBJ1-3; 8 nucleotides align to TRBD1. This CDR3 region has 15 residues. V dropped 0 bases and J dropped 5; count of bases not matched to a gene: 3. Germline V CDR1 and CDR2: MNHEY, SVGAGI. CDR3 loop: CASSYSGDRRNTIYF. For the CDR3, the DNA is TGTGCCAGCAGTTACTCGGGGGACAGGAGAAACACCATATATTTT.

This clone was detected a few times. The chain combines TRBV7-9 with TRBJ2-7; D uncertain. The CDR3 totals 11 residues. The V and J ends lost 5 bases and 4 bases respectively, with 6 bases between them. In germline, CDR1 is SEHNR, CDR2 FQNEAQ (reference sequence). This chain's CDR3 is CASSREYEQYF. CDR3 DNA: TGTGCCAGCAGCAGAGAGTACGAGCAGTACTTC.

This chain joins TRBV6-6 and TRBJ1-1; D gene uncertain. Germline CDR1 reads MNHNY; CDR2 reads SVGAGI (reference sequence). With 2 bases removed from V and 0 bases from J, the gap between germline ends came to 7 bases. CDR3 length: 14 residues. The CDR3 DNA follows: TGTGCCAGCAGTTACGACGGGGTGAACACTGAAGCTTTCTTT. The encoded protein is CASSYDGVNTEAFF.

This rearrangement joins TRBV10-1 to TRBJ2-7; TRBD1 matches 10 bases. With V trimmed by 6 bases and J by 5 bases, 7 bases remained unmatched. The length of the CDR3 is 14 residues. CDR1 WNHNN and CDR2 SYGVQD come from the germline V gene (reference sequence). This chain's CDR3 is CASSPRQGADEQYF. The DNA for the CDR3 is TGCGCCAGCAGCCCTAGACAGGGGGCCGACGAGCAGTACTTC.

The rearrangement joins TRBV2 to TRBJ1-2; D is possibly TRBD1 (6 bases). Germline lookup yields CDR1 SNHLY and CDR2 FYNNEI. This CDR3 has 14 residues. Trimming removed 7 bases from V and 7 bases from J, with 19 bases in between. The CDR3 nucleotides are TGTGCCAGCAAACTCACGGACAGAGGGAGTGGCTACACCTTC. Protein product: CASKLTDRGSGYTF.

The V and J genes are TRBV18 and TRBJ2-3, with 7 bases that match TRBD2. CDR3 length equals 15 residues. Germline trimming cut 6 bases from V and 1 base from J; bases unmatched to any gene: 7. The germline gives CDR1 KGHSH, CDR2 LQKENI. CDR3 in amino acids: CASSPTSLGTDTQYF. For the CDR3, the DNA is TGTGCCAGCTCTCCGACTAGCTTGGGCACAGATACGCAGTATTTT.

This chain connects TRBV9 to TRBJ2-5; TRBD2 matches at 11 bases. Germline values: CDR1 SGDLS, CDR2 YYNGEE. This CDR3 has 14 residues. V shed 4 bases and J 3 bases; nucleotides not matched to a gene: 2. The CDR3 region has the DNA TGTGCCAGCAGCCTGGGACTAGCGGAAGAGACCCAGTACTTC. Translating it yields CASSLGLAEETQYF.

In this sample, this clone turned up a few times. V gene TRBV29-1 combines with J gene TRBJ1-1; 7 positions match TRBD1. The germline V gene has CDR1 SQVTM and CDR2 ANQGSEA. The CDR3 is made up of 13 amino acids. J gave up 7 bases and V 5 bases, and 10 bases lay outside the gene matches. CDR3 sequence reads: CSVFLGTDFEAFF. The DNA of the CDR3 is TGCAGCGTTTTCCTCGGGACAGACTTTGAAGCTTTCTTT.

This clone was seen just once. Other DNA sequences in the same sample also yield this CDR3. V gene TRBV7-9 combines with J gene TRBJ1-1, with D perhaps matching TRBD1 (5 bases). V was trimmed by 2 bases and J by 5 bases, leaving 12 bases between them. The CDR3 covers 14 residues. Germline V CDR1 and CDR2: SEHNR, FQNEAQ (reference sequence). In DNA form, the CDR3 reads TGTGCCAGCAGCTTATCGCAGGGTAATACTGAAGCTTTCTTT. Its protein is CASSLSQGNTEAFF.

This clone showed up just a few times. V usage is TRBV7-2 and J usage is TRBJ2-7; D call uncertain. V was trimmed by 2 bases and J by 4 bases, leaving 15 bases between them. Germline V gene lookup returns CDR1 SGHTA and CDR2 FQGNSA. The CDR3 has 15 amino acids. This CDR3 reads CASSLRRGLGYEQYF. The CDR3 nucleotides read TGTGCCAGCAGCTTACGGAGAGGCCTCGGATACGAGCAGTACTTC. The variable domain in full, with the rest retrieved from reference TRBV7-2 and TRBJ2-7, is GAGVSQSPSNKVTEKGKDVELRCDPISGHTALYWYRQSLGQGLEFLIYFQGNSAPDKSGLPSDRFSAERTGGSVSTLTIQRTQQEDSAVYLCASSLRRGLGYEQYFGPGTRLTVT.

The chain is built from TRBV6-5 and TRBJ2-7; the D is unclear. Germline lookup yields CDR1 MNHEY and CDR2 SVGAGI. The CDR3 sequence is 15 residues long. V was pared by 6 bases and J by 0 bases, with 15 bases between. CDR3 region: CASSPGVQSSYEQYF. The CDR3 DNA is TGTGCCAGCAGCCCTGGAGTTCAGAGCTCCTACGAGCAGTACTTC.

The chain couples TRBV6-1 to TRBJ1-2; 9 nucleotides agree with TRBD1. After removal of 1 base from V and 8 bases from J, the junction contained 8 bases not matched to a gene. The germline V gene has CDR1 MNHNS and CDR2 SASEGT. This CDR3 comprises 15 residues. This CDR3 is CASSEGLGQGGGYTF. The DNA of the CDR3 is TGTGCCAGCAGTGAAGGATTGGGACAGGGCGGCGGCTACACCTTC.

This chain links TRBV7-2 with TRBJ2-7, with D possibly TRBD2 on 7 matching bases. The CDR3 spans 15 residues. CDR1 SGHTA and CDR2 FQGNSA come from the germline V gene. Deletions cut 1 base from V and 5 bases from J, with 15 bases between. The CDR3: CASSLVGGANDEQYF. The CDR3 region has the DNA TGTGCCAGCAGCTTAGTGGGGGGGGCGAATGACGAGCAGTACTTC.

V gene TRBV6-5 combines with J gene TRBJ2-3, with D perhaps matching TRBD2 (5 bases). Germline V gene lookup returns CDR1 MNHEY and CDR2 SVGAGI. The CDR3 is made up of 15 amino acids. The germline V and J ends were trimmed by 9 bases and 6 bases, with 22 bases remaining between them. The CDR3 DNA reads as TGTGCCAGTTCCCAGCGGCGGCCAAAGCGGGATACGCAGTATTTT. It is translated as CASSQRRPKRDTQYF.

This chain joins TRBV2 and TRBJ2-7; TRBD2 aligns across 10 bases. The CDR3 is made up of 15 amino acids. The germline gives CDR1 SNHLY, CDR2 FYNNEI. V was clipped by 6 bases and J by 2 bases; unmatched bases: 7. In DNA, the CDR3 is TGTGCCAGCAGACGAACCGGGACTAGCGCCTACGAGCAGTACTTC. It specifies CASRRTGTSAYEQYF.

V usage is TRBV5-6 and J usage is TRBJ1-5; D unclear. V shed 0 bases and J shed 7 bases, with 8 bases lying between them. Per germline, CDR1 SGHDT and CDR2 YYEEEE. The CDR3 extends over 13 amino acids. This CDR3 is CASSLAFEQPQHF. For the CDR3, the DNA is TGTGCCAGCAGCTTGGCCTTCGAGCAGCCCCAGCATTTT. Full variable domain (rest looked up from reference TRBV5-6 and TRBJ1-5): DAGVTQSPTHLIKTRGQQVTLRCSPKSGHDTVSWYQQALGQGPQFIFQYYEEEERQRGNFPDRFSGHQFPNYSSELNVNALLLGDSALYLCASSLAFEQPQHFGDGTRLSIL.

This clone has a single count. This sequence joins TRBV29-1 and TRBJ2-1; a possible D gene is TRBD2 (6 bases). V shed 1 base and J shed 6 bases, with 16 bases lying between them. Per germline, CDR1 SQVTM and CDR2 ANQGSEA. The CDR3 contains 15 residues. The CDR3 DNA is TGCAGCGTTGAAGGGGGGGACTCCGGGGGCAATGAGCAGTTCTTC. Its translation: CSVEGGDSGGNEQFF.

The chain employs TRBV7-2 and TRBJ2-5; possible D gene TRBD2, 6 bases. Germline V lookup: CDR1 SGHTA, CDR2 FQGNSA. The V end was cut by 4 bases, the J end by 5 bases, with 11 bases between. The CDR3 runs 13 residues. CDR3 sequence: CASSSEGGETQYF. CDR3 in DNA: TGTGCCAGCAGCTCGGAGGGCGGGGAGACCCAGTACTTC.

The V call is TRBV18, the J call TRBJ2-2; TRBD1 matches at 9 bases. This CDR3 is 16 amino acids long. Germline values: CDR1 KGHSH, CDR2 LQKENI. With V trimmed by 6 bases and J by 2 bases, 7 bases remained unmatched. Here the CDR3 reads CASSPPDRGNTGELFF. The CDR3 DNA sequence: TGTGCCAGCTCCCCTCCGGACAGGGGCAACACCGGGGAGCTGTTTTTT.

This chain connects TRBV7-2 to TRBJ2-1; D is undetermined. Germline V gene sequence: CDR1 SGHTA, CDR2 FQGNSA. This CDR3 has 14 amino acids. V was shortened by 5 bases and J by 0 bases, with 8 bases between the two germline ends. CDR3 bases: TGTGCCAGCAGCCGAGCGAGCTCCTACAATGAGCAGTTCTTC. This translates into CASSRASSYNEQFF.

V is TRBV14 and J is TRBJ2-5; tentative D call: TRBD2 (5 bases). The V and J ends lost 1 base and 5 bases respectively, with 8 bases between them. There are 13 residues in the CDR3. Germline CDR1 reads SGHDN; CDR2 reads FVKESK. The CDR3 spells CASSQGRRETQYF. The DNA for the CDR3 is TGTGCCAGCAGCCAAGGCCGGAGGGAGACCCAGTACTTC.

The rearrangement joins TRBV7-9 to TRBJ1-1; TRBD1 matches 7 bases. There are 14 residues in the CDR3. V shed 4 bases, J shed 5 bases, and the junction held 7 bases outside the gene matches. The germline gives CDR1 SEHNR, CDR2 FQNEAQ (reference sequence). CDR3 protein: CASSSRTGGTEAFF. The CDR3 region has the DNA TGTGCCAGCAGCTCCCGGACAGGAGGGACTGAAGCTTTCTTT.

The V gene is TRBV7-9, the J gene TRBJ1-2, with TRBD1 as a possible D gene (5 bases). The CDR3 covers 15 residues. Germline V CDR1 and CDR2: SEHNR, FQNEAQ (reference sequence). Trimming left V 3 bases short and J 2 bases short, with 13 bases between. The CDR3 DNA sequence: TGTGCCAGCAGCTTCGCGGGGACCCCCAACTATGGCTACACCTTC. Translating it yields CASSFAGTPNYGYTF. The whole variable domain, remainder taken from reference TRBV7-9 and TRBJ1-2, is DTGVSQNPRHKITKRGQNVTFRCDPISEHNRLYWYRQTLGQGPEFLTYFQNEAQLEKSRLLSDRFSAERPKGSFSTLEIQRTEQGDSAMYLCASSFAGTPNYGYTFGSGTRLTVV.

This clone was counted a few times. CDR3 sequence reads: CASSLVWDRGDQETQYF. The CDR3, as DNA: TGTGCCAGCAGTCTGGTGTGGGACAGGGGTGACCAAGAGACCCAGTACTTC. The chain recombines TRBV5-6 with TRBJ2-5; 10 positions agree with TRBD1. There are 17 residues in the CDR3. V was pared by 5 bases and J by 0 bases, with 10 bases of the junction left unmatched. Per germline, CDR1 SGHDT and CDR2 YYEEEE.

The chain couples TRBV20-1 to TRBJ1-1; D is possibly TRBD1 (5 bases). From germline, CDR1 is DFQATT and CDR2 SNEGSKA (reference sequence). The CDR3 is 11 amino acids. V shed 4 bases and J shed 4 bases, with 7 bases lying between them. The CDR3 here is CSATGGTEAFF. The CDR3 DNA follows: TGCAGTGCTACGGGGGGCACTGAAGCTTTCTTT.